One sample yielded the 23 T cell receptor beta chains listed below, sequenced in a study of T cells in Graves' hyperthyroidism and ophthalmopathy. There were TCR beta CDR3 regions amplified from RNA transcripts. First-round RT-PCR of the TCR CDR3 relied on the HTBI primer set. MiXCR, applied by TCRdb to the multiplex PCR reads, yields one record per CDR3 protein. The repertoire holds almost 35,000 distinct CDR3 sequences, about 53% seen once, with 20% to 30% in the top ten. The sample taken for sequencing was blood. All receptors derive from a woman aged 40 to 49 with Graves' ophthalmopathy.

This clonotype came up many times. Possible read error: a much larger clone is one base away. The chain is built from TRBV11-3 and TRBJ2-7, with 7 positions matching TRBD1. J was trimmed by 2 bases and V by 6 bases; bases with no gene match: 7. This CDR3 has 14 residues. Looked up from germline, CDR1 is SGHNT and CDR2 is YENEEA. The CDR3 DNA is TGTGCCAGCAGAAAACAGGGGAGTGCCTACGAGCAGTACTTC. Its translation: CASRKQGSAYEQYF.

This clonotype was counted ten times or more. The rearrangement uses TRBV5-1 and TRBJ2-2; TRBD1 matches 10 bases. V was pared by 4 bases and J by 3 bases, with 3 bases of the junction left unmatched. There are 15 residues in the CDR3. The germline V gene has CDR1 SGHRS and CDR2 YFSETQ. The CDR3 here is CASSGGQGYTGELFF. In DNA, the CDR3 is TGCGCCAGCAGCGGGGGACAGGGGTACACCGGGGAGCTGTTTTTT.

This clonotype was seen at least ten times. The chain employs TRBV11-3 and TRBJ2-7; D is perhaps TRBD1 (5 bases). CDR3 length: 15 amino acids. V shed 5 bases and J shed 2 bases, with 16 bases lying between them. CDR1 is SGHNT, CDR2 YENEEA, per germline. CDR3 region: CASSPEGVFAYEQYF. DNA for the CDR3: TGTGCCAGCAGCCCCGAAGGGGTTTTCGCCTACGAGCAGTACTTC.

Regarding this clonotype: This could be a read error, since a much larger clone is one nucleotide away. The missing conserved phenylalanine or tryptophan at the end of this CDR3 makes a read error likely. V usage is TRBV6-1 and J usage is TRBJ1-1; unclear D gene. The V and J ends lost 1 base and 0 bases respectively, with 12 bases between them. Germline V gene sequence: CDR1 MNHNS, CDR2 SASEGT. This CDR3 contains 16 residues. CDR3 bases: TGTGCCAGCAGTGAAGGGCCGGCCTTACTGAACACTGAAGCTTTCGTT. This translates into CASSEGPALLNTEAFV.

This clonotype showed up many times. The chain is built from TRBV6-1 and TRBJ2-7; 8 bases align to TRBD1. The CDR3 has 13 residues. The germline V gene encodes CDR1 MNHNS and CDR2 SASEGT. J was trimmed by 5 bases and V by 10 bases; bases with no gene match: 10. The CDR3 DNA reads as TGTGCCATGAAGGACAGGGTTAAGGACGAGCAGTACTTC. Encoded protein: CAMKDRVKDEQYF.

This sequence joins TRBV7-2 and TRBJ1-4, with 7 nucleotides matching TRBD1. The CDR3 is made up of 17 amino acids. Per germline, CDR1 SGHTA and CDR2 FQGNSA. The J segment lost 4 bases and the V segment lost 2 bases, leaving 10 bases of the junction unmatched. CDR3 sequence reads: CASSLIGGGADNEKLFF. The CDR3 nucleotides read TGTGCCAGCAGCTTAATAGGAGGGGGCGCAGATAATGAAAAACTGTTTTTT.

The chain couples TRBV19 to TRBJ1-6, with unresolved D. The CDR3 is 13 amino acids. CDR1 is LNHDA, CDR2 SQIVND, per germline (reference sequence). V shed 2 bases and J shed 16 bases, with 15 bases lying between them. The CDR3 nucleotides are TGTGCCAGTAGTATAATCGGCGATTTACCGCTCCACTTT. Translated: CASSIIGDLPLHF.

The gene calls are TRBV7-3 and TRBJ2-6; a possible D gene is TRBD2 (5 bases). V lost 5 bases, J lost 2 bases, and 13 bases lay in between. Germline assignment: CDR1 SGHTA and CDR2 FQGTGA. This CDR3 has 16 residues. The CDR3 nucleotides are TGTGCCAGCAGCGACCCCGGGCGGGCTGGGGCCAACGTCCTGACTTTC. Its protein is CASSDPGRAGANVLTF.

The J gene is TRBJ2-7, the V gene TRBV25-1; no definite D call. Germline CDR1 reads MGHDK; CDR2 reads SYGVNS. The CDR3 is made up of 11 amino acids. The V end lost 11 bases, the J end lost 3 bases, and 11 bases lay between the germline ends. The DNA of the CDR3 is TGTGCCTGTCTACAGCTCTACGAGCAGTACTTC. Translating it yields CACLQLYEQYF.

This chain's CDR3 is CSAPGGTDTQYF. The CDR3 DNA sequence: TGCAGTGCACCGGGGGGGACGGATACGCAGTATTTT. J is TRBJ2-3 and V is TRBV20-1; 8 bases match TRBD2. Trimming removed 6 bases from V and 6 bases from J; junction bases left unmatched: 5. Germline CDR1 DFQATT, CDR2 SNEGSKA (reference sequence). The CDR3 contains 12 residues.

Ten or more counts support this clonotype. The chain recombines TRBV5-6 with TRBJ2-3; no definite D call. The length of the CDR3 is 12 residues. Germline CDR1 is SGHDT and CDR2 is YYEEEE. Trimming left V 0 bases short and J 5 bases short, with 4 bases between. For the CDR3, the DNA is TGTGCCAGCAGCTTGGCCTTAGATACGCAGTATTTT. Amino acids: CASSLALDTQYF.

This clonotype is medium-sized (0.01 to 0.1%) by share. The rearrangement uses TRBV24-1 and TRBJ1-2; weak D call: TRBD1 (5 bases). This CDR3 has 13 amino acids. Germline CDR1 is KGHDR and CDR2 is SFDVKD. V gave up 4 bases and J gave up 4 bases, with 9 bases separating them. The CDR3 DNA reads TGTGCCACCAGTGAGACAGAGTTCTATGGCTACACCTTC. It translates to CATSETEFYGYTF.

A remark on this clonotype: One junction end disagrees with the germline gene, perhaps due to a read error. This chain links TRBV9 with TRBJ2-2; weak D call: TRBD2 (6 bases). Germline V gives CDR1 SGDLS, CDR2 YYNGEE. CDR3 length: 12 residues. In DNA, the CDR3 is TGTGCCAGCAGCGTAGCTACCGGGGGGCTGTTTTTT. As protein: CASSVATGGLFF. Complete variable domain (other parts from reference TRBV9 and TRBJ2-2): DSGVTQTPKHLITATGQRVTLRCSPRSGDLSVYWYQQSLDQGLQFLIQYYNGEERAKGNILERFSAQQFPDLHSELNLSSLELGDSALYFCASSVATGGLFFGEGSRLTVL.

The CDR3 reads CASSLGGTGIGYTF. The CDR3 region has the DNA TGCGCCAGCAGCTTGGGCGGGACAGGGATAGGCTACACCTTC. This sequence joins TRBV5-1 and TRBJ1-2; 9 nucleotides match TRBD1. V dropped 0 bases and J dropped 8; count of bases not matched to a gene: 5. CDR1 and CDR2 (germline): SGHRS, YFSETQ. CDR3 size: 14 residues.

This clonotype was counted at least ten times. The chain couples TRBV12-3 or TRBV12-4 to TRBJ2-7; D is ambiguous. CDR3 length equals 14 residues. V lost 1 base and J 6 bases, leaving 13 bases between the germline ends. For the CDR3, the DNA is TGTGCCAGCAGTTTAGGTCGGGCAGGAACCGAGCAGTACTTC. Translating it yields CASSLGRAGTEQYF.

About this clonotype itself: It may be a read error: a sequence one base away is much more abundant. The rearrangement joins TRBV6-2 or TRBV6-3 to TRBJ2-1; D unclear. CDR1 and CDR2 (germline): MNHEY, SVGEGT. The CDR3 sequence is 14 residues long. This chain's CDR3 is CASSYYAVIDEQSF. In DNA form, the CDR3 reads TGTGCCAGCAGTTACTACGCAGTAATCGATGAGCAGTCCTTC.

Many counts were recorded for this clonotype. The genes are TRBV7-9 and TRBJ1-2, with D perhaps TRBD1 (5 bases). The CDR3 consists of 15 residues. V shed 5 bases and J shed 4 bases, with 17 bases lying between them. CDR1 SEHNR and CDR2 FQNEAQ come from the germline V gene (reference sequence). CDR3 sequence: CASSPPYVGPYGYTF. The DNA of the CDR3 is TGTGCCAGCAGCCCGCCCTATGTGGGGCCCTATGGCTACACCTTC.

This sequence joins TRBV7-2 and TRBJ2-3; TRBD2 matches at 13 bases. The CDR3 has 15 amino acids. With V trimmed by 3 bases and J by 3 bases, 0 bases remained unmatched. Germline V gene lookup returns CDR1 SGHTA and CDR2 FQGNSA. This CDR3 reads CASSLGLAGTDTQYF. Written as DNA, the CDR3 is TGTGCCAGCAGCTTGGGACTAGCGGGAACAGATACGCAGTATTTT.

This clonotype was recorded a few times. The CDR3 DNA follows: TGTGCCAGCAGCGTAGCTGATTCGGCTCAGGGTATGAATTCACCCCTCCACTTT. This gives the protein CASSVADSAQGMNSPLHF. The chain has TRBV9 and TRBJ1-6; the D gene is possibly TRBD1 (5 bases). The germline V and J ends were trimmed by 0 bases and 7 bases, with 20 bases remaining between them. Germline V gene sequence: CDR1 SGDLS, CDR2 YYNGEE. This CDR3 comprises 18 residues.

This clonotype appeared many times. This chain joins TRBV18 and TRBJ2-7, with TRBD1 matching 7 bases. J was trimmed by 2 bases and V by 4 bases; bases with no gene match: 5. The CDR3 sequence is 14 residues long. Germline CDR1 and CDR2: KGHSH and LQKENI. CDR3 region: CASSLGTDTYEQYF. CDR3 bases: TGTGCCAGCTCACTTGGGACAGATACCTACGAGCAGTACTTC.

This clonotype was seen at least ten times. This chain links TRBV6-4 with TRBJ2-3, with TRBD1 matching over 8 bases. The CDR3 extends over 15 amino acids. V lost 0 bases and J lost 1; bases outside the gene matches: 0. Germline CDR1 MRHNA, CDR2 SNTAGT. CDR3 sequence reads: CASSDSGQGTDTQYF. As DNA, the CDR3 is TGTGCCAGCAGTGACTCGGGACAGGGCACAGATACGCAGTATTTT.

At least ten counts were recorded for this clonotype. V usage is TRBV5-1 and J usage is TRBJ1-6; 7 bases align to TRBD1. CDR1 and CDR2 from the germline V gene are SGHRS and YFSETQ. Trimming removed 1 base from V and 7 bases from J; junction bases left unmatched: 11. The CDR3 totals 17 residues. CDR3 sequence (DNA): TGCGCCAGCAGCTTGTCATTAACCGGGACAGCAAATTCACCCCTCCACTTT. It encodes CASSLSLTGTANSPLHF.

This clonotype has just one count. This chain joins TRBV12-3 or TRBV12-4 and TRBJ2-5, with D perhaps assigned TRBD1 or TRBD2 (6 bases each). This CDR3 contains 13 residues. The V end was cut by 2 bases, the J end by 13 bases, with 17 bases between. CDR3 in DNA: TGTGCCAGCAGTTTATCAGATCGGGGGCACAGGTACTTC. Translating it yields CASSLSDRGHRYF.